The 27 T cell receptor beta chains listed next were all sequenced from one sample in a study of blood T cell repertoires in COVID-19. The data were produced by immunoSEQ multiplex PCR, yet TCRdb's version contains in-frame clones alone and is incomplete. The sample shows about 410,000 clones, roughly 86% of them seen only once. The sample consisted of PBMCs or T cells enriched from blood (not recorded which). The receptor source for this set is a woman between 25 and 40 years old who had recovered from COVID-19.

The CDR3 sequence: CASSSRTGGSYGYTF. The CDR3 DNA reads as TGTGCCAGCAGCTCCAGGACAGGGGGCTCCTATGGCTACACCTTC. The chain recombines TRBV7-8 with TRBJ1-2, with 11 bases lining up with TRBD1. Germline V gene data show CDR1 as SGHVS and CDR2 as FQNEAQ. V lost 4 bases, J lost 4 bases, and 5 bases stayed unmatched. This CDR3 spans 15 amino acids.

This clone was observed a few times. The chain is built from TRBV6-1 and TRBJ2-7; 8 bases agree with TRBD1. The junction had 18 bases not matched to a gene; V was cut back by 4 bases and J by 7 bases. Germline V gives CDR1 MNHNS, CDR2 SASEGT. This CDR3 is built from 17 residues. CDR3 nucleotides: TGTGCCAGCAGTGCCCGGACAGGGTATTCCCAAAGACGGGAGCAGTACTTC. Translation gives CASSARTGYSQRREQYF.

The rearrangement links TRBV7-2 to TRBJ1-1; D remains unclear. Trimming stripped 2 bases from V and 5 bases from J, with 9 bases between. Germline CDR1 and CDR2: SGHTA and FQGNSA. The length of the CDR3 is 13 residues. CDR3 sequence reads: CASSLRLQTEAFF. The CDR3 coding sequence is TGTGCCAGCAGCTTACGCCTCCAGACTGAAGCTTTCTTT.

The rearrangement links TRBV30 to TRBJ2-3; 9 nucleotides align to TRBD2. With 8 bases clipped from V and 2 bases from J, the junction kept 8 bases outside the gene matches. CDR1 and CDR2 from the germline V gene are GTSNPN and SVGIG (reference sequence). The CDR3 consists of 14 residues. This CDR3 is CAVPAGGFTDTQYF. The DNA for the CDR3 is TGTGCCGTACCGGCGGGGGGGTTCACAGATACGCAGTATTTT.

J is TRBJ2-7 and V is TRBV24-1; 12 bases line up with TRBD1. V trimming: 2 bases; J trimming: 7 bases; junction bases outside the gene matches: 5. Germline CDR1 reads KGHDR; CDR2 reads SFDVKD. The length of the CDR3 is 15 residues. The DNA of the CDR3 is TGTGCCACCAGTGATTCGGGACAGGGGGCGGGTGAGCAGTACTTC. Its protein is CATSDSGQGAGEQYF.

The chain combines TRBV3-1 (or the pseudogene TRBV3-2) with TRBJ1-2; D is uncertain. In germline, CDR1 is LGHDT, CDR2 YNNKEL (reference sequence). The CDR3 sequence is 14 residues long. V was clipped by 2 bases and J by 5 bases, with 12 bases between them. The chain's CDR3 is CASSQSPGLYGYTF. The DNA of the CDR3 is TGTGCCAGCAGCCAAAGCCCCGGACTTTATGGCTACACCTTC.

The J gene is TRBJ2-1, the V gene TRBV27, with unresolved D. Germline lookup yields CDR1 MNHEY and CDR2 SMNVEV (reference sequence). The CDR3 length is 13 residues. V lost 7 bases to trimming and J lost 0 bases, with 7 bases between them. This chain's CDR3 is CASMSRSYNEQFF. The CDR3 region has the DNA TGTGCCAGCATGTCCCGCTCCTACAATGAGCAGTTCTTC.

The chain links TRBV9 to TRBJ2-2; TRBD2 aligns across 10 bases. CDR1 and CDR2 (germline): SGDLS, YYNGEE. The CDR3 is made up of 17 amino acids. Trimming removed 4 bases from V and 6 bases from J; junction bases left unmatched: 12. The CDR3 sequence: CASSPHASGSISGELFF. As DNA, the CDR3 is TGTGCCAGCAGCCCTCATGCTAGCGGGAGTATCTCCGGGGAGCTGTTTTTT.

The chain's CDR3 is CATSGGLRGGEQYF. CDR3 sequence (DNA): TGTGCCACCAGCGGCGGGTTAAGAGGAGGAGAGCAGTACTTC. The chain recombines TRBV15 with TRBJ2-7; a weak D match, TRBD2 (5 bases). V lost 5 bases, J lost 7 bases, and 18 bases lay in between. Germline lookup yields CDR1 LNHNV and CDR2 YYDKDF (reference sequence). The CDR3 has 14 amino acids.

This chain joins TRBV19 and TRBJ1-2; the D is unclear. Between the trimmed V and J ends, which lost 1 base and 8 bases, there was a span of 11 bases. The germline V gene has CDR1 LNHDA and CDR2 SQIVND (reference sequence). The CDR3 has 13 residues. The CDR3 bases are TGTGCCAGTAGTATAGGAACGGGTGGCGGCTACACCTTC. It yields the protein CASSIGTGGGYTF.

V gene TRBV7-9 combines with J gene TRBJ1-2; possible D gene TRBD1, 6 bases. Trimming removed 0 bases at V and 4 bases at J, with 12 bases between. Per germline, CDR1 SEHNR and CDR2 FQNEAQ (reference sequence). There are 15 residues in the CDR3. CDR3 bases: TGTGCCAGCAGCTTAGCGCCCGGGACATCCTATGGCTACACCTTC. Residues: CASSLAPGTSYGYTF.

The chain links TRBV18 to TRBJ1-4; no clear D. V was cut by 4 bases and J by 6 bases, with 9 bases left in between. Germline-derived CDR1 and CDR2 are KGHSH and LQKENI. This CDR3 contains 13 residues. The CDR3 protein is CASSRREDEKLFF. Here the CDR3 DNA reads TGTGCCAGCTCACGGCGGGAGGATGAAAAACTGTTTTTT.

V and J are TRBV2 and TRBJ2-1; 10 nucleotides line up with TRBD1. Germline V gene data show CDR1 as SNHLY and CDR2 as FYNNEI. The CDR3 has 15 amino acids. Losses at the gene ends were 4 bases for V and 6 bases for J; bases not matched to a gene: 6. The CDR3 loop reads CASSGRTGGGNEQFF. The CDR3 bases are TGTGCCAGCAGTGGACGGACAGGGGGAGGCAATGAGCAGTTCTTC.

This chain links TRBV7-2 with TRBJ1-5; the match to TRBD1 covers 8 bases. Trimming took 5 bases from V and 4 from J; bases not matched to a gene: 4. The CDR3 runs 14 residues. Germline CDR1 is SGHTA and CDR2 is FQGNSA. The CDR3, as DNA: TGTGCCAGCAGCATACAGGGGGGGAATCAGCCCCAGCATTTT. It encodes CASSIQGGNQPQHF.

V gene TRBV10-3 combines with J gene TRBJ2-1; TRBD2 is a possible D gene (7 bases). V lost 4 bases and J lost 4, with 14 bases in between. CDR3 length: 15 residues. Germline V gives CDR1 ENHRY, CDR2 SYGVKD. CDR3 in amino acids: CAISVGGGFYNEQFF. The CDR3 coding sequence is TGTGCCATCAGTGTAGGCGGGGGCTTTTACAATGAGCAGTTCTTC.

The chain employs TRBV6-1 and TRBJ1-1; D not certain. V dropped 3 bases and J dropped 0 bases, with 14 bases sitting between them. This CDR3 has 16 residues. CDR1 is MNHNS and CDR2 is SASEGT in the germline V gene. The CDR3 region has the DNA TGTGCCAGCAGTGATCCCCAGAAGAACATGAACACTGAAGCTTTCTTT. As protein: CASSDPQKNMNTEAFF.

The chain links TRBV18 to TRBJ1-1; the match to TRBD1 covers 9 bases. Trimming took 4 bases from V and 3 from J; bases not matched to a gene: 9. Germline V gene sequence: CDR1 KGHSH, CDR2 LQKENI. The CDR3 spans 16 residues. The CDR3: CASSLGQGSLHTEAFF. Here the CDR3 DNA reads TGTGCCAGCTCACTAGGACAGGGGAGCCTTCACACTGAAGCTTTCTTT.

J is TRBJ1-2 and V is TRBV9, with D perhaps TRBD1 (5 bases). Germline CDR1 SGDLS, CDR2 YYNGEE. Trimming took off 3 bases at V and 6 bases at J, with 12 bases between the two ends. This CDR3 spans 13 amino acids. CDR3 amino acids: CASSARDWDGYTF. The CDR3 bases are TGTGCCAGCAGCGCCCGGGACTGGGATGGCTACACCTTC.

This clone occurred once. The chain employs TRBV7-3 and TRBJ2-7; TRBD1 agrees at 9 bases. CDR3 size: 15 residues. Trimming cost V 5 bases and J 3 bases; bases outside gene matches: 8. Germline loops: CDR1 SGHTA, CDR2 FQGTGA. The CDR3 spells CASSPEGQGVYEQYF. The CDR3 DNA reads TGTGCCAGCAGCCCGGAGGGACAGGGCGTCTACGAGCAGTACTTC.

The rearrangement uses TRBV5-1 and TRBJ1-1; 8 nucleotides line up with TRBD1. Trimming at V came to 0 bases and at J to 6 bases, leaving 10 bases not matched to a gene. CDR1 is SGHRS and CDR2 is YFSETQ in the germline V gene. The CDR3 consists of 16 residues. The CDR3 region has the DNA TGCGCCAGCAGCTTGGGGGGACAGGAGGATCTGCCTGAAGCTTTCTTT. This gives the protein CASSLGGQEDLPEAFF.

This chain connects TRBV5-1 to TRBJ1-1, with 7 bases fitting TRBD1. V lost 4 bases and J lost 6; bases outside the gene matches: 9. This CDR3 has 14 residues. Germline V lookup: CDR1 SGHRS, CDR2 YFSETQ. The DNA for the CDR3 is TGCGCCAGCAGCGTACAGGGGCCCTTTCCTGAAGCTTTCTTT. It specifies CASSVQGPFPEAFF. The entire variable domain, with the rest obtained from reference TRBV5-1 and TRBJ1-1, is as follows: KAGVTQTPRYLIKTRGQQVTLSCSPISGHRSVSWYQQTPGQGLQFLFEYFSETQRNKGNFPGRFSGRQFSNSRSEMNVSTLELGDSALYLCASSVQGPFPEAFFGQGTRLTVV.

The chain joins TRBV5-4 to TRBJ1-2; TRBD1 agrees at 10 bases. Looked up from germline, CDR1 is SGHNT and CDR2 is YYREEE (reference sequence). J gave up 1 base and V 4 bases, and 7 bases lay outside the gene matches. The CDR3 length is 16 residues. The CDR3 protein is CASSAIRDRGNYGYTF. The CDR3 coding sequence is TGTGCCAGCAGCGCAATTCGGGACAGGGGTAACTATGGCTACACCTTC.

This chain connects TRBV5-6 to TRBJ1-6; D unclear. Germline CDR1 reads SGHDT; CDR2 reads YYEEEE. The CDR3 consists of 16 residues. V lost 0 bases and J 5 bases, leaving 12 bases between the germline ends. The CDR3 loop is CASSLALSSHNSPLHF. CDR3 DNA: TGTGCCAGCAGCTTGGCCCTGAGTAGTCATAATTCACCCCTCCACTTT.

The V call is TRBV14, the J call TRBJ1-4, with D perhaps TRBD1 (6 bases). CDR3 length: 13 residues. Trimming pared 6 bases from V and 7 bases from J, leaving 12 bases between. In germline, CDR1 is SGHDN, CDR2 FVKESK. CDR3 sequence reads: CASSQQGFEKLFF. DNA of the CDR3: TGTGCCAGCAGTCAACAGGGCTTTGAAAAACTGTTTTTT.

The rearrangement joins TRBV6-5 to TRBJ2-4; TRBD1 agrees at 7 bases. The CDR3 length is 14 residues. Germline V CDR1 and CDR2: MNHEY, SVGAGI. Trimming took 5 bases from V and 7 from J; bases not matched to a gene: 8. The CDR3 DNA follows: TGTGCCAGCAGTAAGACAGGGTCAAGCAACATTCAGTACTTC. It specifies CASSKTGSSNIQYF.

This sequence joins TRBV27 and TRBJ1-1, with 8 positions matching TRBD1. The V and J ends lost 5 bases and 7 bases, in that order; junction bases with no gene match: 9. The CDR3 contains 14 residues. Germline CDR1 reads MNHEY; CDR2 reads SMNVEV (reference sequence). Here the CDR3 DNA reads TGTGCCAGCAGTCCAAGGACAGGGTGGGGTGAAGCTTTCTTT. Amino acids: CASSPRTGWGEAFF.

The chain combines TRBV30 with TRBJ2-2; D perhaps matches TRBD2 (6 bases). V lost 4 bases and J 2 bases, leaving 8 bases between the germline ends. This CDR3 comprises 13 residues. Germline loops: CDR1 GTSNPN, CDR2 SVGIG (reference sequence). CDR3 in amino acids: CAWTRENTGELFF. The CDR3 nucleotides read TGTGCCTGGACGCGGGAAAACACCGGGGAGCTGTTTTTT.